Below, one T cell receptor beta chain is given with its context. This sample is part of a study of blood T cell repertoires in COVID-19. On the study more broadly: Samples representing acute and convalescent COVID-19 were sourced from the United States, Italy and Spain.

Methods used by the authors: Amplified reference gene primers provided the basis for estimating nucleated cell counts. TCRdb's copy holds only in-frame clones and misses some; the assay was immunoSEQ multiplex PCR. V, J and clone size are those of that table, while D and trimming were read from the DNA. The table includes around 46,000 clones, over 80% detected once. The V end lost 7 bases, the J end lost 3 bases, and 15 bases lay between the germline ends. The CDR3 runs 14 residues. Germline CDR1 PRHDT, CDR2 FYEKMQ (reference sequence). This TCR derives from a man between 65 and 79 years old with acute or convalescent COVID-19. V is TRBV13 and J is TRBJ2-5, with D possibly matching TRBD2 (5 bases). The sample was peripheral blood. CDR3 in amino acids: CASNRREGEETQYF. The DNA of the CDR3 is TGTGCCAGCAATAGGCGAGAGGGAGAAGAGACCCAGTACTTC.